The 20 T cell receptor beta chains reported below all come from one sample, sequenced in a study of cytomegalovirus exposure and HLA in healthy donors. The PCR contained 60 Vbeta and 13 Jbeta primers. Generated by immunoSEQ multiplex PCR, the TCRdb table keeps only in-frame clones and is missing some. The table has some 250,000 clones, around 80% seen once. Sequenced material: PBMCs. The receptor set was obtained from a woman in her 40s in good health and CMV-seropositive.

A word on this clone: The junction differs from germline at one of its ends, possibly a read error. The chain carries TRBV7-7 and TRBJ2-2; D might be TRBD2 (5 bases). The CDR3 is 15 residues long. Germline V CDR1 and CDR2: SSHAT, FNYEAQ (reference sequence). CDR3 nucleotides: TGTGCTAGCAGCTTAGCGTCCTTCCAGTCCGGGGAGCTGTTTTTT. Translated: CASSLASFQSGELFF.

V gene TRBV10-3 combines with J gene TRBJ1-1; 8 bases line up with TRBD1. V gave up 7 bases and J gave up 2 bases; unmatched junction bases: 6. CDR3 length: 14 residues. Per the germline V gene, CDR1 is ENHRY and CDR2 is SYGVKD. The CDR3 sequence is CAIKGTGVNTEAFF. The CDR3 nucleotides are TGTGCCATCAAAGGGACAGGTGTAAACACTGAAGCTTTCTTT.

As concerns this clone: Because the CDR3 is missing its conserved closing phenylalanine or tryptophan, this is likely a read error. J is TRBJ2-7 and V is TRBV5-1, with 12 positions matching TRBD1. This CDR3 contains 15 residues. Germline values: CDR1 SGHRS, CDR2 YFSETQ. J lost 6 bases, V lost 0 bases, and 4 bases had no gene match. The CDR3 spells CASSLGGQGAGEQYL. CDR3 nucleotide sequence: TGCGCCAGCAGCTTGGGGGGACAGGGGGCGGGCGAGCAGTACCTC.

J is TRBJ2-3 and V is TRBV4-3; 10 bases align to TRBD2. The length of the CDR3 is 17 residues. After removal of 2 bases from V and 2 bases from J, the junction contained 7 bases not matched to a gene. Germline CDR1 LGHNA, CDR2 YSLEER. The CDR3: CASSQTLAGDATDTQYF. DNA for the CDR3: TGCGCCAGCAGCCAAACCCTAGCGGGGGATGCCACAGATACGCAGTATTTT.

This chain uses TRBV28 with TRBJ2-4, with D perhaps matching TRBD1 (6 bases). V was shortened by 4 bases and J by 0 bases, with 13 bases between the two germline ends. The germline gives CDR1 MDHEN, CDR2 SYDVKM. CDR3 size: 16 residues. The CDR3 reads CASSSTGTLAKNIQYF. CDR3 DNA sequence: TGTGCCAGCAGTTCCACAGGGACACTAGCCAAAAACATTCAGTACTTC. The complete variable domain, with remaining parts taken from reference TRBV28 and TRBJ2-4, reads DVKVTQSSRYLVKRTGEKVFLECVQDMDHENMFWYRQDPGLGLRLIYFSYDVKMKEKGDIPEGYSVSREKKERFSLILESASTNQTSMYLCASSSTGTLAKNIQYFGAGTRLSVL.

The J gene is TRBJ2-7, the V gene TRBV7-8; a weak D match, TRBD2 (5 bases). The ends were cut back, 5 bases at V and 7 bases at J, with 15 bases in the middle. There are 13 residues in the CDR3. Germline CDR1 reads SGHVS; CDR2 reads FQNEAQ. The CDR3 nucleotides are TGTGCCAGCAGCGCAGGTTCCCGGGAAGAGCAGTACTTC. Translation: CASSAGSREEQYF. Full variable domain (remainder filled in from reference TRBV7-8 and TRBJ2-7): GAGVSQSPRYKVAKRGQDVALRCDPISGHVSLFWYQQALGQGPEFLTYFQNEAQLDKSGLPSDRFFAERPEGSVSTLKIQRTQQEDSAVYLCASSAGSREEQYFGPGTRLTVT.

The chain combines TRBV6-5 with TRBJ1-1; tentatively, D is TRBD1 (5 bases). The CDR3 consists of 15 residues. The V gene lost 5 bases and the J gene lost 5 bases, with 18 bases spanning the gap. In germline, CDR1 is MNHEY, CDR2 SVGAGI. The CDR3 loop reads CASSLRGRGSTEAFF. CDR3 coding DNA: TGTGCCAGCAGTCTCCGAGGTCGGGGGAGTACTGAAGCTTTCTTT.

The chain uses TRBV25-1 and TRBJ1-6; a weak D match, TRBD1 (6 bases). Trimming removed 7 bases from V and 8 bases from J, with 18 bases in between. The CDR3 length is 15 residues. Germline V gene data show CDR1 as MGHDK and CDR2 as SYGVNS. CDR3 sequence: CASTARGRGDSPLHF. The CDR3 DNA reads as TGTGCCAGCACCGCCAGGGGCAGGGGTGATTCACCCCTCCACTTT.

This clone has just one count. The chain links TRBV25-1 to TRBJ2-5; TRBD2 matches at 8 bases. The J call may be in error: the DNA end matches TRBJ2-7 better. The germline gives CDR1 MGHDK, CDR2 SYGVNS. The CDR3 is 11 amino acids. CDR3 amino acids: CATTGGIEQYF. The CDR3 DNA reads as TGTGCCACCACGGGAGGGATCGAGCAGTACTTC.

The CDR3 loop is CASSLERERRPYNEQFF. CDR3 DNA sequence: TGTGCCAGCAGCTTAGAGAGGGAACGGCGCCCCTACAATGAGCAGTTCTTC. V gene TRBV11-3 combines with J gene TRBJ2-1; tentatively, D is TRBD2 (5 bases). This CDR3 has 17 residues. The V gene lost 0 bases and the J gene lost 2 bases, with 14 bases spanning the gap. Germline V lookup: CDR1 SGHNT, CDR2 YENEEA.

This clone was detected a few times. The chain has TRBV10-3 and TRBJ2-1; weak D call: TRBD1 (6 bases). The CDR3 sequence is 15 residues long. The V gene lost 3 bases and the J gene lost 9 bases, with 18 bases spanning the gap. Germline-derived CDR1 and CDR2 are ENHRY and SYGVKD. This CDR3 reads CAISDGTRVGGEQFF. The DNA for the CDR3 is TGTGCCATCAGTGACGGGACGAGGGTAGGGGGTGAGCAGTTCTTC.

J is TRBJ2-2 and V is TRBV15, with D uncertain. This CDR3 has 17 residues. Germline CDR1 LNHNV, CDR2 YYDKDF (reference sequence). The V end was cut by 0 bases, the J end by 6 bases, with 17 bases between. CDR3 amino acids: CATSRDQQEWVSGELFF. The CDR3 DNA sequence: TGTGCCACCAGCAGAGATCAGCAGGAATGGGTGTCCGGGGAGCTGTTTTTT.

This chain links TRBV2 with TRBJ2-3; the match to TRBD2 covers 8 bases. Germline assignment: CDR1 SNHLY and CDR2 FYNNEI. Germline trimming cut 9 bases from V and 2 bases from J; bases unmatched to any gene: 7. The CDR3 loop spans 14 amino acids. This CDR3 reads CARGETSDTDTQYF. CDR3 DNA sequence: TGTGCCAGGGGGGAGACTAGCGACACAGATACGCAGTATTTT. Full variable domain (rest looked up from reference TRBV2 and TRBJ2-3): EPEVTQTPSHQVTQMGQEVILRCVPISNHLYFYWYRQILGQKVEFLVSFYNNEISEKSEIFDDQFSVERPDGSNFTLKIRSTKLEDSAMYFCARGETSDTDTQYFGPGTRLTVL.

A few counts support this clone. One junction end disagrees with the germline gene, perhaps due to a read error. The chain recombines TRBV7-2 with TRBJ1-1; D is perhaps TRBD1 (5 bases). Per germline, CDR1 SGHTA and CDR2 FQGNSA. The CDR3 extends over 12 amino acids. The CDR3 DNA follows: TGTGCCAGCAGATTAGACAGCACTGAAGCTTTCTTT. Encoded protein: CASRLDSTEAFF.

This chain uses TRBV30 with TRBJ1-2; D may be TRBD1 (5 bases). Between the trimmed V and J ends, which lost 0 bases and 5 bases, there was a span of 10 bases. Per germline, CDR1 GTSNPN and CDR2 SVGIG (reference sequence). The CDR3 runs 13 residues. The CDR3 DNA follows: TGTGCCTGGAGTGTCCAGGGCGAATATGGCTACACCTTC. It translates to CAWSVQGEYGYTF.

This chain links TRBV5-6 with TRBJ1-3; D might be TRBD1 (5 bases). This CDR3 contains 16 residues. The V gene lost 0 bases and the J gene lost 5 bases, with 15 bases spanning the gap. Germline V gene sequence: CDR1 SGHDT, CDR2 YYEEEE. The CDR3 protein is CASSLAVREDRNTIYF. In DNA form, the CDR3 reads TGTGCCAGCAGCTTGGCCGTCAGGGAAGACCGAAACACCATATATTTT.

Points on this clone: One junction end does not reproduce the germline sequence, and a read error may be involved. The chain joins TRBV7-9 to TRBJ2-5; D perhaps matches TRBD1 (6 bases). This CDR3 region has 16 residues. Germline values: CDR1 SEHNR, CDR2 FQNEAQ (reference sequence). CDR3 residues: CSSSLGLWTDQETQYF. DNA of the CDR3: TGTTCCAGCAGCTTAGGCCTTTGGACAGACCAAGAGACCCAGTACTTC.

The V gene is TRBV5-4, the J gene TRBJ2-5; 12 bases fit TRBD2. Germline loops: CDR1 SGHNT, CDR2 YYREEE (reference sequence). V lost 2 bases to trimming and J lost 6 bases; unmatched junction nucleotides: 5. There are 15 residues in the CDR3. In DNA, the CDR3 is TGTGCCAGCAGCTTCCGGACTAGCGGGGTAAAGACCCAGTACTTC. Its translation: CASSFRTSGVKTQYF.

The rearrangement links TRBV12-5 to TRBJ1-5; D is unclear. CDR1 and CDR2 from the germline V gene are LGHNT and FRNRAP. Trimming left V 7 bases short and J 4 bases short, with 8 bases between. The CDR3 has 12 residues. The CDR3 DNA sequence: TGTGCTAGTGTGGCAGTGAATCAGCCCCAGCATTTT. Its protein is CASVAVNQPQHF.

The genes are TRBV19 and TRBJ1-2, with no clear D. The CDR3 contains 15 residues. Germline loops: CDR1 LNHDA, CDR2 SQIVND (reference sequence). V gave up 7 bases and J gave up 7 bases, with 22 bases separating them. The CDR3 region is CASIPPGGYVGGYTF. In DNA, the CDR3 is TGTGCCAGTATCCCCCCCGGAGGGTATGTAGGTGGCTACACCTTC.